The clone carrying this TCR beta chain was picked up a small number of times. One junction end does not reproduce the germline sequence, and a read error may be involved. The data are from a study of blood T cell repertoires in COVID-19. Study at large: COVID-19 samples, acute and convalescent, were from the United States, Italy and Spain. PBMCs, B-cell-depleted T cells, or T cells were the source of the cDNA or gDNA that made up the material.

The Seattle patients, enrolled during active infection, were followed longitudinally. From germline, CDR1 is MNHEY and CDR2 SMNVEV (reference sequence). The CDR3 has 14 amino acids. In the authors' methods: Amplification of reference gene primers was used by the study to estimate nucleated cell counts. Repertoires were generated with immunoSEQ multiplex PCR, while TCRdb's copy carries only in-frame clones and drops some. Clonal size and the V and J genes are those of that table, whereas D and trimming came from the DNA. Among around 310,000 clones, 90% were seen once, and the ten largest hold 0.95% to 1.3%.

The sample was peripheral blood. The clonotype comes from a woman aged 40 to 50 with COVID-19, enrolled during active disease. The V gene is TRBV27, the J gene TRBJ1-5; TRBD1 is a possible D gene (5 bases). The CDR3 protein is CATSAGYDNQPQHF. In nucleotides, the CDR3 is TGTGCCACCAGTGCAGGGTATGACAATCAGCCCCAGCATTTT.